This T cell receptor beta chain emerged from a study of Ad26.COV2.S vaccination and SARS-CoV-2 variants. As for the study in general: Among those in the COV1001 Ad26.COV2.S trial arm was the donor. Participants got Ad26.COV2.S intramuscularly, once or twice 56 days apart.

Treatment denoted: over 15 received Ad26.COV2.S at low or high dose, single or two shots; a few received placebo; per-sample allocation not given. All samples were drawn on day 63, counting from the first vaccine or placebo injection. An Ad26 vector carrying the Wuhan-strain SARS-CoV-2 spike served as the vaccine. This CDR3 has 13 residues. Germline loops: CDR1 LGHNA, CDR2 YNFKEQ. V was trimmed by 4 bases and J by 7 bases, leaving 14 bases between them. The assay was immunoSEQ multiplex PCR, and TCRdb's table has in-frame clones only and misses some. This table holds roughly 320,000 clones, around four fifths found once.

The sample was peripheral blood, taken in a trial of Ad26.COV2.S vaccine versus placebo. The receptor's source is a person aged 18-60 years who received the Ad26.COV2.S COVID-19 vaccine or a placebo. The chain employs TRBV4-2 and TRBJ2-7; D unresolved. The CDR3 sequence is CASSLTNTGEQYF. The CDR3 DNA sequence: TGTGCCAGCAGCCTCACGAATACCGGGGAGCAGTACTTC.